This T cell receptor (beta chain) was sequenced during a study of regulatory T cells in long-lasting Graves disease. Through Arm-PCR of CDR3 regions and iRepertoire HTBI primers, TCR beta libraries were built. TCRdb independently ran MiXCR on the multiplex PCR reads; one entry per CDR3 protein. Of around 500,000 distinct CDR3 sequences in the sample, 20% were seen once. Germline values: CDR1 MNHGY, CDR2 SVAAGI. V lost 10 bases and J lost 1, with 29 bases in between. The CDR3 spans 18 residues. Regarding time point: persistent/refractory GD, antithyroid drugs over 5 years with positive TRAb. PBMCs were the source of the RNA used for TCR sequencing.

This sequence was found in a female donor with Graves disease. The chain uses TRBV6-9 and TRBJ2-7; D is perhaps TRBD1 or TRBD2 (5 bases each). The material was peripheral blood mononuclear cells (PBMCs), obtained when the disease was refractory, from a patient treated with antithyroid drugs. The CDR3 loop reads CANLPLETSNGASYEQYF. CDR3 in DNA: TGTGCCAACCTTCCTCTAGAAACATCTAACGGGGCTTCCTACGAGCAGTACTTC.